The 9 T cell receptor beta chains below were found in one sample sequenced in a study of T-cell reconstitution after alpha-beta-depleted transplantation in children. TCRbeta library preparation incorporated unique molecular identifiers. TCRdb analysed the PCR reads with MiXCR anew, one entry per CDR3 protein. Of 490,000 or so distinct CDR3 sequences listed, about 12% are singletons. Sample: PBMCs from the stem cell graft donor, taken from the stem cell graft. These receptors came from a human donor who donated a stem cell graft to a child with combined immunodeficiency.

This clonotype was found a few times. CDR3 DNA: TGCGCCAGCAGCCAAAACGGGGCAGGCGTACACGAGCAGTACTTC. Protein: CASSQNGAGVHEQYF. The V and J genes are TRBV4-3 and TRBJ2-7, with D possibly being TRBD1 or TRBD2 (5 bases each). The CDR3 contains 15 residues. The V end lost 2 bases, the J end lost 5 bases, and 16 bases lay between the germline ends. Germline loops: CDR1 LGHNA, CDR2 YSLEER.

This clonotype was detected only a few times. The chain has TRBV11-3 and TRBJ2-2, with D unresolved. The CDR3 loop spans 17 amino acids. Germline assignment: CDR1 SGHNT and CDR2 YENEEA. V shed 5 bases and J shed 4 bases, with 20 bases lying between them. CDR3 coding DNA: TGTGCCAGCAGCCTGGCTGGCCGTTCTTTGGGCACCGGGGAGCTGTTTTTT. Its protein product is CASSLAGRSLGTGELFF.

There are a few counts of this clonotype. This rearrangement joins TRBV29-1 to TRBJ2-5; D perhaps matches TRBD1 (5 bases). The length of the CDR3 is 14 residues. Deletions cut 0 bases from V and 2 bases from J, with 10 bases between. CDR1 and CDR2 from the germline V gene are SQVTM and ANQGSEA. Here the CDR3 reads CSVEDSGLQETQYF. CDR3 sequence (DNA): TGCAGCGTTGAAGATTCAGGGCTACAAGAGACCCAGTACTTC.

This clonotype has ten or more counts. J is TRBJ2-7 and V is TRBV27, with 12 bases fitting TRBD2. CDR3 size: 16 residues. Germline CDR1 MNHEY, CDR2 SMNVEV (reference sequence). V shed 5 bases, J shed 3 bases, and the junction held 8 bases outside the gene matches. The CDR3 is CASSPRGLAGIYEQYF. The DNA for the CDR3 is TGTGCCAGCAGTCCCCGAGGACTAGCGGGGATCTACGAGCAGTACTTC.

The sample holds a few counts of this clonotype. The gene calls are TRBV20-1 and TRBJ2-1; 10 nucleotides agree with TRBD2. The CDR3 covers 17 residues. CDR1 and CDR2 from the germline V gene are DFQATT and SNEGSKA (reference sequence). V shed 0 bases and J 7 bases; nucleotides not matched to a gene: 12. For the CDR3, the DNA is TGCAGTGCTAGAGAGGTCCCACTAGCGGGATTCGGAAATGAGCAGTTCTTC. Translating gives CSAREVPLAGFGNEQFF.

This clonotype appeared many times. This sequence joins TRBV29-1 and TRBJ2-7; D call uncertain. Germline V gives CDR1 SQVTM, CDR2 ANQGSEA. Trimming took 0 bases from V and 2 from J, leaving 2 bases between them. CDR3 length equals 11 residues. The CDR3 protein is CSVEDTYEQYF. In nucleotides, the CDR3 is TGCAGCGTTGAAGATACCTACGAGCAGTACTTC.

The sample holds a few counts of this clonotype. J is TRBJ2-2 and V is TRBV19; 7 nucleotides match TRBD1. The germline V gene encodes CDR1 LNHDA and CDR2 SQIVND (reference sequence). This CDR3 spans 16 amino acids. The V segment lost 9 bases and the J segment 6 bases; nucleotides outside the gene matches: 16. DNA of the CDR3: TGTGCCAGCATTTACAGGGGATCCTATGGGGCCGGGGAGCTGTTTTTT. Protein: CASIYRGSYGAGELFF.

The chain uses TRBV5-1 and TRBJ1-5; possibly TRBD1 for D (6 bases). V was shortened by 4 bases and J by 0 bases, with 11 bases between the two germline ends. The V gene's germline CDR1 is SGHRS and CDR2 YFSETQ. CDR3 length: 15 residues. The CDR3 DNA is TGCGCCAGCAGCGCGGGGGCCTATAGCAATCAGCCCCAGCATTTT. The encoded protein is CASSAGAYSNQPQHF.

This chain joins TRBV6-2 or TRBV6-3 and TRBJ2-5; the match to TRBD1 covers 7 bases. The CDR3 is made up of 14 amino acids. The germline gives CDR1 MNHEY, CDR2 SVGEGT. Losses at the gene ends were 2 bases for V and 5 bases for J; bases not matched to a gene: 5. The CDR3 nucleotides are TGTGCCAGCAGTTACACAGGGGCTGGTGAGACCCAGTACTTC. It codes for CASSYTGAGETQYF.